This entry concerns a single T cell receptor (beta chain). This specimen belongs to a study of blood T cell repertoires in COVID-19. Study at large: The United States, Italy and Spain were the sources of the acute and convalescent COVID-19 samples. Sources were T cells, B-cell-depleted T cells, or PBMCs; the material itself was cDNA or gDNA.

As handled by the study authors: Counts of nucleated cells, estimated from reference gene primer amplification, were obtained. Profiling relied on immunoSEQ multiplex PCR, and the TCRdb table lists in-frame clones only, not all of them. V, J and clone size are those of that table, while D and trimming were read from the DNA. In the table there are 300,000 or so clones, roughly 86% of which are singletons. Germline V gene sequence: CDR1 MGHDK, CDR2 SYGVNS. The CDR3 is made up of 13 amino acids. V trimming: 3 bases; J trimming: 8 bases; junction bases outside the gene matches: 3. Sequencing was done on a sample of peripheral blood. The chain links TRBV25-1 to TRBJ1-4; TRBD1 agrees at 7 bases. The receptor's source is an older man with acute or convalescent COVID-19. The CDR3 DNA reads as TGTGCCAGCAGTGACACAGGGGACGAAAAACTGTTTTTT. This encodes CASSDTGDEKLFF.